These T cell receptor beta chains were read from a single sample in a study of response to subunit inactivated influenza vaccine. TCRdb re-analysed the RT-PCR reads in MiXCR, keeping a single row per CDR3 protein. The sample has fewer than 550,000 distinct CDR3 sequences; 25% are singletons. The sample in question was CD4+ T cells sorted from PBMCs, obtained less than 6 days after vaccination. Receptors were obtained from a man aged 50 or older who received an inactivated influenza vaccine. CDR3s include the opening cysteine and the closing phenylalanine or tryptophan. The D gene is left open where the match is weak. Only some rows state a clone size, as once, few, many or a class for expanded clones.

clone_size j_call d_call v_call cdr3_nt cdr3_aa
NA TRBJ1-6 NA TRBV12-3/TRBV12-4 TGTGCCAGCAGTGACAACAGTGTTTCACCCCTCCACTTT CASSDNSVSPLHF
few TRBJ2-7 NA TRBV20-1 TGCAGTGCTAGAGATCGGCTCGAGCAGTACTTC CSARDRLEQYF
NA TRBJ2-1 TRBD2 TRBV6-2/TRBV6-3 TGTGCCAGCAGTTACTTCCAGCGGGGGGGAAAATACAATGAGCAGTTCTTC CASSYFQRGGKYNEQFF
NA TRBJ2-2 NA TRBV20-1 TGCAGTGCTAGAATCGTTAACACCGGGGAGCTGTTTTTT CSARIVNTGELFF
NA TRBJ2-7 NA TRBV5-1 TGCGCCAGCACCCGGGACGGTTACGAGCAGTACTTC CASTRDGYEQYF
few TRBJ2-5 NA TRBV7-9 TGTGCCAGCAGCTTAATGGGAAGGGCCCAAGAGACCCAGTACTTC CASSLMGRAQETQYF
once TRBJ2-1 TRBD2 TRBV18 TGTGCCAGCTCCCCCGGACTAGCGGGGGGGTGGAATGAGCAGTTCTTC CASSPGLAGGWNEQFF
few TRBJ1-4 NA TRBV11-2 TGTGCCAGCAGCTTAGGATACAATGAAAAACTGTTTTTT CASSLGYNEKLFF
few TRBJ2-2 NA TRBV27 TGTGCCAGCAGTCCCAGGCGGAACACCGGGGAGCTGTTTTTT CASSPRRNTGELFF
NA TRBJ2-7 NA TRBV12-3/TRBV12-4 TGTGCCAGCAGTTTTGCCAGGGTAGGGGGCGAGCAGTACTTC CASSFARVGGEQYF
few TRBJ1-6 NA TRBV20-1 TGCAGTGCTGTCCCGGGACATAATTCACCCCTCCACTTT CSAVPGHNSPLHF
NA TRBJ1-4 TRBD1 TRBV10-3 TGTGCCATCAGGGGACAGGGAGGGAATGAAAAACTGTTTTTT CAIRGQGGNEKLFF
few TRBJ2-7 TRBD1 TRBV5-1 TGCGCCAGCAGCCTAAATCCGGGACAGGGGTTCTACGAGCAGTACTTC CASSLNPGQGFYEQYF
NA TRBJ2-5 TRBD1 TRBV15 TGTGCCACCAGCAGAGATTACAGGGGGGAGACCCAGTACTTC CATSRDYRGETQYF
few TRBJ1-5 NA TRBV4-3 TGCGCCAGCAGCCCCCATTTGGGGGCAGGGGATCAGCCCCAGCATTTT CASSPHLGAGDQPQHF
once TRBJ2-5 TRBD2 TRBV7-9 TGTGCCAGCAGCTTAGGAGCGGGGGTAGAGACCCAGTACTTC CASSLGAGVETQYF